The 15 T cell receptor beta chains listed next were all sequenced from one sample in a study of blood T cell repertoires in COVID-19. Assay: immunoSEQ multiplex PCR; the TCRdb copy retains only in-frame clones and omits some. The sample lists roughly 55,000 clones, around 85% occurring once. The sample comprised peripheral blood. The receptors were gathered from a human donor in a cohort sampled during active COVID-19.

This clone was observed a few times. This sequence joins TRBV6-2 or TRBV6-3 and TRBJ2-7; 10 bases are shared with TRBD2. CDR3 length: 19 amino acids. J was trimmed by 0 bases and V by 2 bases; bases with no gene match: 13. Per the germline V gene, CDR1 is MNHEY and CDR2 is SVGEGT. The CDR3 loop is CASSYEVAGTSAISYEQYF. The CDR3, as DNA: TGTGCCAGCAGTTACGAGGTTGCGGGGACTAGCGCGATCTCCTACGAGCAGTACTTC.

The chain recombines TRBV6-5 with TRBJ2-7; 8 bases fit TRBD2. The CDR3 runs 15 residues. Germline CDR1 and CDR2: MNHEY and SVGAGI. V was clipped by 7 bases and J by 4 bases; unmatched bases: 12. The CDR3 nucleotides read TGTGCCAGCACCAAACCCGGGGGGGGGCGGTACGAGCAGTACTTC. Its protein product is CASTKPGGGRYEQYF.

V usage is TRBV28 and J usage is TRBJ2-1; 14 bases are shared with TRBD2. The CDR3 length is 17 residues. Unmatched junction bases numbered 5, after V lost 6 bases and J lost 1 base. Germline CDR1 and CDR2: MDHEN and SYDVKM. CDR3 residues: CASSPGTSGSSYNEQFF. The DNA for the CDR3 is TGTGCCAGCAGCCCAGGGACTAGCGGGAGTTCCTACAATGAGCAGTTCTTC.

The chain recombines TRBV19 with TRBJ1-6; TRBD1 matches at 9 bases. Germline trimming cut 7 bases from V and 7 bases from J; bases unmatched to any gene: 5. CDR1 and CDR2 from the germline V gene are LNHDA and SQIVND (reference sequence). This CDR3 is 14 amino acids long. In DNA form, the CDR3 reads TGTGCCAGTAAGACAGGGGGGAGCAATTCACCCCTCCACTTT. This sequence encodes CASKTGGSNSPLHF.

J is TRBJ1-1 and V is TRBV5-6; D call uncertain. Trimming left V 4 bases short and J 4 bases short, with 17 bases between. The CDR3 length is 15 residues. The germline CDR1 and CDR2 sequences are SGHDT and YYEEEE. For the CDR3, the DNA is TGTGCCAGCAGCGCGGTTGGTAGCGGGATCACTGAAGCTTTCTTT. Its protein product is CASSAVGSGITEAFF.

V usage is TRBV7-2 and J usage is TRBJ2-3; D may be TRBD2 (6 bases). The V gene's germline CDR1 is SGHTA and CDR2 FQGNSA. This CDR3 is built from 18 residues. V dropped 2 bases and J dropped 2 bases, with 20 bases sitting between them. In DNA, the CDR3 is TGTGCCAGCAGCTTACGGAGTTTTAGGTGGCGGGACACAGATACGCAGTATTTT. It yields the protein CASSLRSFRWRDTDTQYF.

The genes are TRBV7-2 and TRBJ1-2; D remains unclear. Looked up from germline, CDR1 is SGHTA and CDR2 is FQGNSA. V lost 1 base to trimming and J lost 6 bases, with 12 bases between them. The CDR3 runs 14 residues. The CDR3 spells CASSLGSGMDGYTF. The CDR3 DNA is TGTGCCAGCAGCTTAGGATCAGGAATGGATGGCTACACCTTC.

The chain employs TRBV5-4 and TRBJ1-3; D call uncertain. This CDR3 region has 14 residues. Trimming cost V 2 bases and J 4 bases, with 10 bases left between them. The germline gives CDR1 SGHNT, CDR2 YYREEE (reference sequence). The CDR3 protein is CASSLYGSGNTIYF. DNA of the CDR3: TGTGCCAGCAGCTTATACGGGTCAGGAAACACCATATATTTT. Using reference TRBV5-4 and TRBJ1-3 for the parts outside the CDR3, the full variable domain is ETGVTQSPTHLIKTRGQQVTLRCSSQSGHNTVSWYQQALGQGPQFIFQYYREEENGRGNFPPRFSGLQFPNYSSELNVNALELDDSALYLCASSLYGSGNTIYFGEGSWLTVV.

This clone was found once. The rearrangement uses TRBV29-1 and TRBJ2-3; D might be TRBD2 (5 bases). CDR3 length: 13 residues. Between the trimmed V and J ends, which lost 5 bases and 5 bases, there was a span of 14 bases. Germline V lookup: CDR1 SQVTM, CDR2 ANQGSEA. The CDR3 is CSVFLEDGDTQYF. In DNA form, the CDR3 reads TGCAGCGTTTTCTTGGAGGATGGAGATACGCAGTATTTT.

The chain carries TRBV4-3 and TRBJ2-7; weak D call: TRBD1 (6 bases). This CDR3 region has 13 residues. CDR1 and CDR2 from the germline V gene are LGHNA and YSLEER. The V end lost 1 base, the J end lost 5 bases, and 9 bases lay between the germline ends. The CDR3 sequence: CASSQVQGDEQYF. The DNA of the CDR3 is TGCGCCAGCAGCCAAGTACAGGGTGACGAGCAGTACTTC.

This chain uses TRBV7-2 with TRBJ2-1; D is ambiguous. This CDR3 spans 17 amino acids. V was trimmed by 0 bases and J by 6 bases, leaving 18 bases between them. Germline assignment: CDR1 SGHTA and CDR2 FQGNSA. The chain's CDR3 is CASSLAPRFRQPNEQFF. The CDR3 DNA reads TGTGCCAGCAGCTTAGCCCCGCGTTTCAGACAACCCAATGAGCAGTTCTTC.

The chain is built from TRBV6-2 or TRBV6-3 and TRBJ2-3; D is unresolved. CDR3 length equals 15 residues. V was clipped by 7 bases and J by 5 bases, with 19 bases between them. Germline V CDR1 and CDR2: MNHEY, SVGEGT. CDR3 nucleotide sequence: TGTGCCAGCAACCCCTATAACCCCTCGGGAGATACGCAGTATTTT. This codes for CASNPYNPSGDTQYF.

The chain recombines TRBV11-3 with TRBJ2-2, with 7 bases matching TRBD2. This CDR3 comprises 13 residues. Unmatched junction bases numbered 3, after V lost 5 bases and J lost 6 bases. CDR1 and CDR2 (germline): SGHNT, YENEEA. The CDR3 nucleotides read TGTGCCAGCAGCCTCGCGGGAGCCGGGGAGCTGTTTTTT. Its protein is CASSLAGAGELFF.

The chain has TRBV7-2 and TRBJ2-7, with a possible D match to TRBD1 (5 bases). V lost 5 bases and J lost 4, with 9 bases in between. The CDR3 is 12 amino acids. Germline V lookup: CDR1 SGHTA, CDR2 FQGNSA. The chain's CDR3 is CASSRQYYEQYF. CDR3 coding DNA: TGTGCCAGCAGCCGACAGTATTACGAGCAGTACTTC.

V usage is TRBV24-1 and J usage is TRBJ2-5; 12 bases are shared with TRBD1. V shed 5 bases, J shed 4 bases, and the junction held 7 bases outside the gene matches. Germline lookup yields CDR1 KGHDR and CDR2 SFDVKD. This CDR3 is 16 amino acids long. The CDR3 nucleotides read TGTGCCACCAGTGTGCCGGGACAGGGGGCAGGAGAGACCCAGTACTTC. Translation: CATSVPGQGAGETQYF.